The 15 T cell receptor beta chains given below trace back to one sample, sequenced in a study of TIL therapy for anti-PD-1-resistant metastatic lung cancer. The time point was: pre-treatment sample, taken before nivolumab and TIL therapy. The libraries were made with immunoSEQ v3. Sequencing was performed with immunoSEQ multiplex PCR; in TCRdb, only in-frame clones are kept and a portion is missing. Among tens of thousands of clones listed, approximately 83% were seen once. The sample was blood, taken at baseline. The source is a person between 25 and 80 years old with non-small cell lung cancer.

The chain couples TRBV9 to TRBJ1-2; no clear D gene. Germline V gene data show CDR1 as SGDLS and CDR2 as YYNGEE. The CDR3 contains 15 residues. Trimming stripped 3 bases from V and 8 bases from J, with 20 bases between. CDR3 loop: CASSAIGAGVGGYTF. As DNA, the CDR3 is TGTGCCAGCAGCGCAATAGGTGCTGGGGTCGGGGGCTACACCTTC.

The chain links TRBV5-5 to TRBJ1-4; 8 positions agree with TRBD1. The CDR3 length is 16 residues. From germline, CDR1 is SGHKS and CDR2 YYEKEE (reference sequence). V lost 0 bases and J lost 4; bases outside the gene matches: 5. The CDR3 sequence: CASSLARGRNNEKLFF. The CDR3 coding sequence is TGTGCCAGCAGCTTGGCCAGGGGGCGAAATAATGAAAAACTGTTTTTT.

V gene TRBV24-1 combines with J gene TRBJ2-1, with 7 positions matching TRBD1. Germline CDR1 is KGHDR and CDR2 is SFDVKD. J lost 3 bases, V lost 4 bases, and 5 bases had no gene match. This CDR3 comprises 15 residues. The CDR3 loop is CATSETGTDYNEQFF. DNA for the CDR3: TGTGCCACCAGTGAAACCGGGACAGACTACAATGAGCAGTTCTTC.

The chain combines TRBV24-1 with TRBJ2-3; D may match TRBD1 or TRBD2 (7 bases each). Germline-derived CDR1 and CDR2 are KGHDR and SFDVKD. This CDR3 has 13 amino acids. Trimming removed 9 bases at V and 3 bases at J, with 12 bases between. This chain's CDR3 is CATGEGATDTQYF. Written as DNA, the CDR3 is TGTGCCACCGGGGAGGGGGCAACAGATACGCAGTATTTT.

The chain combines TRBV15 with TRBJ2-7; D might be TRBD2 (5 bases). Trimming shortened V by 0 bases and J by 0 bases, and 9 bases separated the two germline ends. This CDR3 is 15 amino acids long. CDR1 is LNHNV, CDR2 YYDKDF, per germline (reference sequence). CDR3 DNA: TGTGCCACCAGCAGAGAGAGAGGGTACTCCTACGAGCAGTACTTC. Protein product: CATSRERGYSYEQYF.

J is TRBJ2-7 and V is TRBV30; tentative D call: TRBD1 (5 bases). The CDR3 runs 12 residues. V was cut by 2 bases and J by 2 bases, with 7 bases left in between. CDR1 is GTSNPN and CDR2 is SVGIG in the germline V gene (reference sequence). DNA of the CDR3: TGTGCCTGGAGTCTGGACACCTACGAGCAGTACTTC. It is translated as CAWSLDTYEQYF.

The V call is TRBV6-5, the J call TRBJ1-2; a weak D match, TRBD1 (5 bases). In germline, CDR1 is MNHEY, CDR2 SVGAGI. Trimming took 6 bases from V and 0 from J, leaving 8 bases between them. The CDR3 spans 13 residues. The CDR3 region has the DNA TGTGCCAGCAGGACAGATTCTAACTATGGCTACACCTTC. This translates into CASRTDSNYGYTF.

This clone was recorded once. The chain uses TRBV30 and TRBJ2-5, with 10 bases lining up with TRBD1. The CDR3 loop spans 14 amino acids. V shed 1 base and J 5 bases; nucleotides not matched to a gene: 4. CDR1 is GTSNPN and CDR2 is SVGIG in the germline V gene (reference sequence). CDR3 sequence reads: CAWSADRGLETQYF. The CDR3 bases are TGTGCCTGGAGTGCTGACAGGGGGCTTGAGACCCAGTACTTC.

The chain uses TRBV30 and TRBJ1-1; no clear D. The germline V gene encodes CDR1 GTSNPN and CDR2 SVGIG (reference sequence). V was cut by 5 bases and J by 0 bases, with 10 bases left in between. The CDR3 is 13 amino acids. The CDR3: CAWGVSMNTEAFF. As DNA, the CDR3 is TGTGCCTGGGGAGTATCTATGAACACTGAAGCTTTCTTT. Based on the CDR3 plus reference TRBV30 and TRBJ1-1, the full variable domain is SQTIHQWPATLVQPVGSPLSLECTVEGTSNPNLYWYRQAAGRGLQLLFYSVGIGQISSEVPQNLSASRPQDRQFILSSKKLLLSDSGFYLCAWGVSMNTEAFFGQGTRLTVV.

Turning to this clone: Other DNA sequences in the sample encode the same CDR3. In nucleotides, the CDR3 is TGTGCCAGCAGTGACACAGATACGCAGTATTTT. This codes for CASSDTDTQYF. This chain connects TRBV28 to TRBJ2-3; no reliable D call. V gave up 5 bases and J gave up 2 bases, with 2 bases separating them. The germline gives CDR1 MDHEN, CDR2 SYDVKM. CDR3 length: 11 amino acids.

The V and J genes are TRBV30 and TRBJ2-2; D remains ambiguous. This CDR3 comprises 13 residues. From germline, CDR1 is GTSNPN and CDR2 SVGIG (reference sequence). Deletions cut 2 bases from V and 6 bases from J, with 10 bases between. The DNA for the CDR3 is TGTGCCTGGAGTATTAGGGCGTCCGGGGAGCTGTTTTTT. It codes for CAWSIRASGELFF.

The chain is built from TRBV7-9 and TRBJ2-5, with 10 bases that match TRBD1. With V trimmed by 7 bases and J by 1 base, 9 bases remained unmatched. The CDR3 consists of 16 residues. In germline, CDR1 is SEHNR, CDR2 FQNEAQ (reference sequence). The CDR3 bases are TGTGCCAGCATCAGGGGGGACAGGGGCCGCCAAGAGACCCAGTACTTC. Translating gives CASIRGDRGRQETQYF.

The rearrangement joins TRBV20-1 to TRBJ2-7; D might be TRBD1 (6 bases). The CDR3 totals 10 residues. V lost 4 bases to trimming and J lost 12 bases, with 13 bases between them. Germline V lookup: CDR1 DFQATT, CDR2 SNEGSKA (reference sequence). The CDR3 is CSATGVRGYF. CDR3 sequence (DNA): TGCAGTGCTACCGGGGTCAGGGGGTACTTC.

The chain recombines TRBV5-1 with TRBJ1-2; D gene ambiguous. With 4 bases removed from V and 1 base from J, the gap between germline ends came to 8 bases. The CDR3 is 13 amino acids. Germline V gives CDR1 SGHRS, CDR2 YFSETQ. The CDR3 region is CASSPTSNYGYTF. The CDR3 nucleotides are TGCGCCAGCAGCCCGACAAGTAACTATGGCTACACCTTC.

The V and J genes are TRBV6-5 and TRBJ2-1; D could derive from TRBD1 or TRBD2 (6 bases each). Germline assignment: CDR1 MNHEY and CDR2 SVGAGI. This CDR3 has 15 residues. Trimming left V 1 base short and J 8 bases short, with 15 bases between. CDR3 protein: CASSYWLEGGYEQFF. The CDR3 nucleotides read TGTGCCAGCAGTTACTGGCTAGAGGGGGGCTATGAGCAGTTCTTC.